These 25 T cell receptor beta chains share one sample of origin, sequenced in a study of cytomegalovirus exposure and HLA in healthy donors. The PCR made use of 60 Vbeta and 13 Jbeta primers. Method: immunoSEQ multiplex PCR; TCRdb's copy keeps in-frame clones and lacks some. Of more than 90,000 clones listed, about two thirds are singletons. The sequenced material came from PBMCs. The origin of the receptors is a man between 50 and 59 years old in good health and CMV-seronegative.

This clone was counted a few times. The V gene is TRBV11-3, the J gene TRBJ1-2; TRBD1 agrees at 7 bases. The V gene's germline CDR1 is SGHNT and CDR2 YENEEA. The V and J ends lost 0 bases and 4 bases, in that order; junction bases with no gene match: 5. The CDR3 covers 15 residues. CDR3 in amino acids: CASSLDLQGIYGYTF. The CDR3 coding sequence is TGTGCCAGCAGCTTAGATTTACAGGGGATCTATGGCTACACCTTC.

This clone was observed a handful of times. V gene TRBV28 combines with J gene TRBJ2-3; D might be TRBD2 (6 bases). The germline CDR1 and CDR2 sequences are MDHEN and SYDVKM. The length of the CDR3 is 14 residues. V lost 7 bases and J lost 0, with 11 bases in between. CDR3 coding DNA: TGTGCCAGCAAAGGAGGGGATAGCACAGATACGCAGTATTTT. Its protein is CASKGGDSTDTQYF.

This sequence joins TRBV29-1 and TRBJ1-2, with 10 bases aligning to TRBD1. Per germline, CDR1 SQVTM and CDR2 ANQGSEA. CDR3 size: 13 residues. The J segment lost 5 bases and the V segment lost 5 bases, leaving 5 bases of the junction unmatched. As DNA, the CDR3 is TGCAGCGTTACGACAGGGGGCGGATATGGCTACACCTTC. Protein sequence: CSVTTGGGYGYTF.

The rearrangement uses TRBV13 and TRBJ2-3; no clear D gene. Germline CDR1 and CDR2: PRHDT and FYEKMQ (reference sequence). Trimming removed 2 bases from V and 2 bases from J, with 5 bases in between. The CDR3 is 13 amino acids. The CDR3 region is CASSLQDTDTQYF. For the CDR3, the DNA is TGTGCCAGCAGCTTACAGGACACAGATACGCAGTATTTT.

This clone was detected a few times. The chain links TRBV7-8 to TRBJ2-3, with TRBD2 identical over 9 bases. Per germline, CDR1 SGHVS and CDR2 FQNEAQ. This CDR3 is 15 amino acids long. The ends lost 5 bases at V and 6 bases at J; junction bases unmatched: 9. The CDR3 here is CASSPPAGGGDTQYF. The CDR3 coding sequence is TGTGCCAGCAGCCCCCCAGCGGGGGGTGGGGATACGCAGTATTTT.

This clone has only a few counts. This rearrangement joins TRBV25-1 to TRBJ2-1; tentatively, D is TRBD1 (5 bases). Germline V gene sequence: CDR1 MGHDK, CDR2 SYGVNS. This CDR3 has 13 amino acids. V was trimmed by 3 bases and J by 8 bases, leaving 11 bases between them. CDR3 residues: CASSDQGSHEQFF. The CDR3 coding sequence is TGTGCCAGCAGTGACCAGGGTTCTCATGAGCAGTTCTTC.

This rearrangement joins TRBV7-2 to TRBJ1-2, with D maybe TRBD1 (5 bases). CDR1 is SGHTA, CDR2 FQGNSA, per germline. The CDR3 has 13 amino acids. In DNA form, the CDR3 reads TGTGCAGGGGCTTTGGGCGGCGGCTATGGCTACACCTTC. Its protein is CAGALGGGYGYTF.

This clone turned up a few times. The chain joins TRBV5-1 to TRBJ1-1, with D uncertain. V lost 4 bases and J lost 5, with 12 bases in between. This CDR3 is 13 amino acids long. Looked up from germline, CDR1 is SGHRS and CDR2 is YFSETQ. Here the CDR3 reads CASSNSGRTEAFF. The CDR3 DNA follows: TGCGCCAGCAGCAATAGTGGTCGTACTGAAGCTTTCTTT.

This clone was seen a handful of times. This chain joins TRBV2 and TRBJ1-4, with TRBD1 matching 7 bases. CDR3 length equals 14 residues. The V segment lost 4 bases and the J segment 6 bases; nucleotides outside the gene matches: 5. Germline loops: CDR1 SNHLY, CDR2 FYNNEI. This CDR3 reads CASSGGTAYEKLFF. The CDR3 nucleotides are TGTGCCAGCAGTGGGGGGACAGCATATGAAAAACTGTTTTTT.

V is TRBV15 and J is TRBJ1-1; D gene uncertain. The germline V gene has CDR1 LNHNV and CDR2 YYDKDF (reference sequence). Trimming left V 1 base short and J 0 bases short, with 9 bases between. This CDR3 is 15 amino acids long. In nucleotides, the CDR3 is TGTGCCACCAGCAGAGTGGCCAGGATGAACACTGAAGCTTTCTTT. Translated, it gives CATSRVARMNTEAFF.

The chain carries TRBV27 and TRBJ2-3; 11 nucleotides line up with TRBD2. CDR3 length equals 16 residues. J lost 5 bases, V lost 4 bases, and 8 bases had no gene match. The germline V gene has CDR1 MNHEY and CDR2 SMNVEV (reference sequence). The DNA for the CDR3 is TGTGCCAGCAGTTCCTTAGCGGGAGGGCCAATAGATACGCAGTATTTT. This gives the protein CASSSLAGGPIDTQYF.

This clone was picked up a small number of times. The rearrangement links TRBV19 to TRBJ1-2; the D is unclear. The CDR3 totals 15 residues. Trimming pared 3 bases from V and 4 bases from J, leaving 15 bases between. In germline, CDR1 is LNHDA, CDR2 SQIVND (reference sequence). The CDR3 spells CASSIFGRRIYGYTF. Written as DNA, the CDR3 is TGTGCCAGTAGTATTTTTGGACGGAGGATCTATGGCTACACCTTC.

The chain couples TRBV6-5 to TRBJ2-2; 7 bases align to TRBD1. Unmatched junction bases numbered 5, after V lost 2 bases and J lost 5 bases. CDR1 and CDR2 (germline): MNHEY, SVGAGI. The CDR3 runs to 15 residues. The DNA for the CDR3 is TGTGCCAGCAGTTACGAGGGGGCAAAGACCGGGGAGCTGTTTTTT. Amino acid sequence: CASSYEGAKTGELFF.

The chain combines TRBV19 with TRBJ2-5; 12 nucleotides agree with TRBD2. CDR1 and CDR2 (germline): LNHDA, SQIVND (reference sequence). This CDR3 comprises 16 residues. The ends lost 7 bases at V and 4 bases at J; junction bases unmatched: 10. CDR3: CASTKTLTSGRETQYF. CDR3 DNA sequence: TGTGCCAGTACCAAAACCTTGACTAGCGGGAGAGAGACCCAGTACTTC. The full variable domain, completed using reference TRBV19 and TRBJ2-5, is DGGITQSPKYLFRKEGQNVTLSCEQNLNHDAMYWYRQDPGQGLRLIYYSQIVNDFQKGDIAEGYSVSREKKESFPLTVTSAQKNPTAFYLCASTKTLTSGRETQYFGPGTRLLVL.

A note on this clone: Other DNA sequences of this sample code for an identical CDR3. The chain combines TRBV6-1 with TRBJ2-5, with 8 positions matching TRBD1. V lost 1 base and J lost 3; bases outside the gene matches: 1. The CDR3 runs to 14 residues. Germline values: CDR1 MNHNS, CDR2 SASEGT. The CDR3 bases are TGTGCCAGCAGTGAAGTGGACAGGGAAGAGACCCAGTACTTC. This gives the protein CASSEVDREETQYF.

The J gene is TRBJ2-7, the V gene TRBV27; D possibly corresponds to TRBD1 (6 bases). V was clipped by 2 bases and J by 5 bases, with 16 bases between them. The CDR3 runs to 15 residues. Germline CDR1 MNHEY, CDR2 SMNVEV (reference sequence). Written as DNA, the CDR3 is TGTGCCAGCAGTTTACTGGGGGCGAGGAATAACGAGCAGTACTTC. It translates to CASSLLGARNNEQYF.

This chain connects TRBV4-2 to TRBJ1-5, with TRBD1 matching over 7 bases. The CDR3 sequence is 16 residues long. Germline V gene sequence: CDR1 LGHNA, CDR2 YNFKEQ. The trim removed 0 bases at V and 5 bases at J, leaving 7 bases unmatched. The CDR3 nucleotides are TGTGCCAGCAGCCAAGATCTAGGGCAGGGGGATCAGCCCCAGCATTTT. Its translation: CASSQDLGQGDQPQHF.

The J gene is TRBJ2-7, the V gene TRBV29-1; tentatively, D is TRBD2 (6 bases). Per germline, CDR1 SQVTM and CDR2 ANQGSEA. CDR3 length equals 13 residues. V was clipped by 1 base and J by 2 bases, with 9 bases between them. CDR3 protein: CSVEGGDPYEQYF. The CDR3 nucleotides read TGCAGCGTTGAAGGGGGGGACCCCTACGAGCAGTACTTC.

The gene calls are TRBV6-6 and TRBJ2-7, with 9 bases aligning to TRBD1. V lost 7 bases, J lost 5 bases, and 9 bases stayed unmatched. This CDR3 contains 14 residues. CDR1 and CDR2 from the germline V gene are MNHNY and SVGAGI (reference sequence). The CDR3 reads CASKSGTGTHEQYF. As DNA, the CDR3 is TGTGCCAGCAAAAGCGGGACAGGGACCCACGAGCAGTACTTC.

This clone was seen a single time. The chain is built from TRBV10-3 and TRBJ2-3; 8 bases align to TRBD2. The CDR3 has 15 residues. The germline CDR1 and CDR2 sequences are ENHRY and SYGVKD. Germline trimming cut 0 bases from V and 6 bases from J; bases unmatched to any gene: 5. The CDR3 sequence is CAISESSGTEDTQYF. The CDR3 coding sequence is TGTGCCATCAGTGAGTCTAGCGGGACCGAGGATACGCAGTATTTT.

The CDR3 spells CASSLHSSGNTIYF. CDR3 nucleotides: TGTGCCAGCAGCTTACACAGCTCTGGAAACACCATATATTTT. The chain carries TRBV7-9 and TRBJ1-3; D call uncertain. Germline CDR1 and CDR2: SEHNR and FQNEAQ (reference sequence). The CDR3 is 14 residues long. V was cut by 2 bases and J by 0 bases, with 5 bases left in between.

The rearrangement joins TRBV19 to TRBJ1-1; D unclear. Trimming cost V 1 base and J 1 base, with 10 bases left between them. The CDR3 has 15 amino acids. Germline loops: CDR1 LNHDA, CDR2 SQIVND (reference sequence). CDR3 DNA sequence: TGTGCCAGTAGTATAGTGCCGACTAGGAACACTGAAGCTTTCTTT. Protein product: CASSIVPTRNTEAFF.

V usage is TRBV5-1 and J usage is TRBJ2-5; 7 bases match TRBD1. The junction had 8 bases not matched to a gene; V was cut back by 3 bases and J by 3 bases. The CDR3 has 15 residues. CDR1 is SGHRS, CDR2 YFSETQ, per germline. Here the CDR3 reads CASSSPDRSEETQYF. For the CDR3, the DNA is TGCGCCAGCAGCTCCCCGGACAGGAGCGAAGAGACCCAGTACTTC.

The CDR3 spells CASSEGDSGYTF. CDR3 coding DNA: TGTGCCAGCAGTGAGGGAGACTCTGGCTACACCTTC. This chain links TRBV2 with TRBJ1-2, with D unclear. CDR1 SNHLY and CDR2 FYNNEI come from the germline V gene. The CDR3 is made up of 12 amino acids. Trimming left V 3 bases short and J 7 bases short, with 9 bases between.

This chain joins TRBV10-3 and TRBJ2-7; the match to TRBD1 covers 7 bases. This CDR3 region has 13 residues. Unmatched junction bases numbered 7, after V lost 7 bases and J lost 4 bases. Germline CDR1 reads ENHRY; CDR2 reads SYGVKD. Here the CDR3 DNA reads TGTGCCATCACCGACAGGGTGGAGTACGAGCAGTACTTC. Translating gives CAITDRVEYEQYF.